This T cell receptor (beta chain) derives from a study of regulatory T cells in long-lasting Graves disease. The time point was: newly diagnosed GD, antithyroid drugs for less than 3 months. Construction of the TCR library relied on RNA isolated from PBMCs. Blood from the periphery, approximately 9 milliliters in all, was drawn into EDTA tubes. The TCR beta library used iRepertoire HTBI primers with Arm-PCR amplification of CDR3. TCRdb reprocessed the multiplex PCR reads with MiXCR, giving one entry per CDR3 protein. Of 350,000 to 400,000 distinct CDR3 sequences listed, around 15% were seen once; the top ten hold over 20%. Germline loops: CDR1 SGHRS, CDR2 YFSETQ. The CDR3 spans 15 residues. The ends were cut back, 0 bases at V and 0 bases at J, with 9 bases in the middle. This clonotype showed up many times. The data were also submitted as part of a second study, on T cells in Graves' hyperthyroidism and ophthalmopathy. That work adds: Most thyroid clonotypes that were expanded above 0.001 also turned up in blood.

This sequence was found in a young woman with Graves disease. This material consisted of peripheral blood mononuclear cells (PBMCs), taken at new diagnosis, from a patient treated with antithyroid drugs. The chain uses TRBV5-1 and TRBJ1-2; D gene ambiguous. CDR3 amino acids: CASSLGPVPNYGYTF. The CDR3 DNA is TGCGCCAGCAGCTTGGGGCCGGTCCCTAACTATGGCTACACCTTC.